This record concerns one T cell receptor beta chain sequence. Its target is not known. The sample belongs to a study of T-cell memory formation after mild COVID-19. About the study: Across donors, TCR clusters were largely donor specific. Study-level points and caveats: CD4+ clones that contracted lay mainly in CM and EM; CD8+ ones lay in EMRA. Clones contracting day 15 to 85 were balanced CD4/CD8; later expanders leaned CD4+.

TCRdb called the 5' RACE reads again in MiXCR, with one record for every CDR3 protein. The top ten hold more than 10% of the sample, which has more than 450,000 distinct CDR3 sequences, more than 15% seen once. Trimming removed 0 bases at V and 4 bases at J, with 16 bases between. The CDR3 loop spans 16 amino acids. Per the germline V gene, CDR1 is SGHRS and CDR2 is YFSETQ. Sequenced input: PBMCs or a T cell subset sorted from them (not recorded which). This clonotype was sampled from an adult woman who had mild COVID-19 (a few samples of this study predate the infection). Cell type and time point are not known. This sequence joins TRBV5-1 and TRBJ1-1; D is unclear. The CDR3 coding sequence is TGCGCCAGCAGCTTGGATCTATGGCAGGACGGCACTGAAGCTTTCTTT. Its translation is CASSLDLWQDGTEAFF. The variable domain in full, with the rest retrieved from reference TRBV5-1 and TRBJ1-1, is KAGVTQTPRYLIKTRGQQVTLSCSPISGHRSVSWYQQTPGQGLQFLFEYFSETQRNKGNFPGRFSGRQFSNSRSEMNVSTLELGDSALYLCASSLDLWQDGTEAFFGQGTRLTVV.